This T cell receptor beta chain was obtained from a study of T cell responses to AZD1222 COVID-19 vaccine. Overall study: Second-dose groups at about 4 or about 12 weeks were pooled.

Only in-frame clones appear in the TCRdb table, and some are missing; sequencing was by immunoSEQ multiplex PCR. The sample lists more than 150,000 clones, 85% to 95% seen once, with more than 9% in the top ten. Note on this clone: Its antigen is as yet unknown.

The study, taken as a whole, reports: With dominance at 160-218 and 743-854, vaccine-associated CD4 TCRs spanned spike. At baseline, just six AZD1222 recipients tested seropositive.

Germline V gene lookup returns CDR1 MNHEY and CDR2 SVGAGI. The CDR3 sequence is 13 residues long. V was shortened by 8 bases and J by 1 base, with 11 bases between the two germline ends. The chain has TRBV6-5 and TRBJ1-1; perhaps TRBD1 as D (5 bases). The input for sequencing was peripheral blood, taken on day 0 of AZD1222 vaccination. This TCR was recovered from an adult in good health. This CDR3 reads CASSRGENTEAFF. CDR3 nucleotides: TGTGCCAGCTCCCGAGGGGAGAACACTGAAGCTTTCTTT.